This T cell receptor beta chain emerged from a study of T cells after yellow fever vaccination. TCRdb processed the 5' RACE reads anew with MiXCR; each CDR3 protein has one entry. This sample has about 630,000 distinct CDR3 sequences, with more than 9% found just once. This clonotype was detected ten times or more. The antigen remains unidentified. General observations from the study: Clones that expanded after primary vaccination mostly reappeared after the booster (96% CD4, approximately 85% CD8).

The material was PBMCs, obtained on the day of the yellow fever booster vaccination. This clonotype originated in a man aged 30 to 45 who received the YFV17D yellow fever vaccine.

The CDR3 here is CASSLGLNTDTQYF. Here the CDR3 DNA reads TGCGCCAGCAGCTTGGGACTCAACACAGATACGCAGTATTTT. This rearrangement joins TRBV5-1 to TRBJ2-3; no reliable D call. CDR3 size: 14 residues. Trimming left V 0 bases short and J 2 bases short, with 7 bases between. The V gene's germline CDR1 is SGHRS and CDR2 YFSETQ.